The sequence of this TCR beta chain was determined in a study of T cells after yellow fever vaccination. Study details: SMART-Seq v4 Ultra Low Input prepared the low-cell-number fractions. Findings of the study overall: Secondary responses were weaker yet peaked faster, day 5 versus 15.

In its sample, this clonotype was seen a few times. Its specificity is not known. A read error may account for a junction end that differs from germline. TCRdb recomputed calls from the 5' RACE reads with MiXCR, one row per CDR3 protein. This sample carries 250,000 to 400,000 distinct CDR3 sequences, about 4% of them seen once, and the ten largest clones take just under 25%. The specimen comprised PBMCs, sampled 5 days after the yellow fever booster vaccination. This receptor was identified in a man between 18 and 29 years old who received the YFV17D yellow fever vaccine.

The CDR3 loop reads CACSLDEQYF. CDR3 nucleotides: TGTGCCTGCAGTCTAGACGAGCAGTACTTC. The chain is built from TRBV5-8 and TRBJ2-7, with D unclear. The CDR3 contains 10 residues. CDR1 is SGHTS and CDR2 is YDEGEE in the germline V gene.